This is a list of T cell receptor beta chains from one sample in a study of blood T cells in healthy people across ages. Via MiXCR, TCRdb re-called the 5' RACE reads, giving one row per CDR3 protein. The sample has 450,000 to 600,000 distinct CDR3 sequences, roughly a quarter seen once; the top ten hold approximately 3.6%. The sample was also linked to a second study, of T cells of mothers and their children.

Material for sequencing was blood. These receptors came from a boy between 2 and 10 years old in good health. CDR3s include the opening cysteine and the closing phenylalanine or tryptophan. D genes are given only for firm matches. Rows may omit the clone size; those that give it use once, few, many or a size class.

j_call d_call clone_size v_call cdr3_aa cdr3_nt
TRBJ2-5 TRBD1 few TRBV13 CASSFRGATGDETQYF TGTGCCAGCAGCTTCAGGGGAGCGACAGGGGACGAGACCCAGTACTTC
TRBJ2-1 NA few TRBV2 CASSELSNEQFF TGTGCCAGCAGTGAACTGTCCAATGAGCAGTTCTTC
TRBJ2-5 TRBD2 few TRBV20-1 CSARIPGLAVQETQYF TGCAGTGCTCGCATCCCGGGACTAGCGGTTCAAGAGACCCAGTACTTC
TRBJ1-1 NA NA TRBV29-1 CSVSAQGGNTEAFF TGCAGCGTTTCTGCACAGGGCGGGAACACTGAAGCTTTCTTT
TRBJ2-5 NA NA TRBV7-2 CASSREVGTQYF TGTGCCAGCAGCCGTGAGGTTGGGACCCAGTACTTC
TRBJ2-5 TRBD2 few TRBV20-1 CSAMESGRGETQYF TGCAGTGCAATGGAGAGCGGGAGGGGAGAGACCCAGTACTTC
TRBJ2-5 TRBD2 NA TRBV29-1 CSVPAGGETQYF TGCAGCGTACCAGCGGGAGGCGAGACCCAGTACTTC
TRBJ2-7 NA few TRBV7-8 CASSPRGAGYEQYF TGTGCCAGCAGCCCTCGGGGGGCGGGGTACGAGCAGTACTTC
TRBJ1-1 TRBD1 NA TRBV11-2 CASSPPGTGQNTEAFF TGTGCCAGCAGCCCCCCCGGGACAGGGCAGAACACTGAAGCTTTCTTT
TRBJ2-3 TRBD2 NA TRBV6-4 CASRQTSGGTDTQYF TGTGCCAGCAGGCAGACTAGCGGAGGCACAGATACGCAGTATTTT
TRBJ2-3 NA NA TRBV6-5 CASSYAFGQGGSPTDTQYF TGTGCCAGCAGTTATGCGTTCGGACAGGGAGGGAGTCCCACAGATACGCAGTATTTT
TRBJ1-6 NA few TRBV29-1 CSATWDGLLHF TGCAGCGCCACTTGGGACGGATTACTCCACTTT
TRBJ2-7 NA NA TRBV4-1 CASSQRLGVYEQYF TGCGCCAGCAGCCAAAGACTGGGAGTCTACGAGCAGTACTTC
TRBJ1-1 NA few TRBV11-2 CASSLNPNTEAFF TGTGCCAGCAGCTTAAATCCGAACACTGAAGCTTTCTTT
TRBJ2-5 NA NA TRBV20-1 CSARMGVGTQYF TGCAGTGCTAGAATGGGCGTCGGGACCCAGTACTTC
TRBJ1-2 NA few TRBV20-1 CSARDAEGIYGYTF TGCAGTGCTAGAGATGCGGAGGGAATCTATGGCTACACCTTC
TRBJ2-2 NA few TRBV5-1 CASTPRIRENTGELFF TGCGCCAGCACCCCCAGAATCCGAGAAAACACCGGGGAGCTGTTTTTT
TRBJ2-7 NA NA TRBV20-1 CSVTGSGAYEQYF TGCAGTGTGACGGGTAGCGGCGCCTACGAGCAGTACTTC
TRBJ2-1 TRBD1 NA TRBV5-1 CASRRDRALNEQFF TGCGCCAGCAGACGGGACAGGGCCCTTAATGAGCAGTTCTTC
TRBJ2-4 NA NA TRBV7-8 CASSYRSGKNIQYF TGTGCCAGCAGCTATCGTAGCGGTAAAAACATTCAGTACTTC
TRBJ2-3 TRBD2 NA TRBV15 CATSKGLASDTQYF TGTGCCACCAGCAAAGGACTAGCTTCGGATACGCAGTATTTT
TRBJ1-2 NA many TRBV7-2 CASSPDSTSNYGYTF TGTGCCAGCAGCCCAGACAGTACCTCTAACTATGGCTACACCTTC
TRBJ2-3 TRBD1 NA TRBV9 CASSLDRASTDTQYF TGTGCCAGCAGCCTAGACAGGGCTAGCACAGATACGCAGTATTTT
TRBJ2-3 NA NA TRBV27 CASSWGLRFPQYF TGTGCCAGCAGTTGGGGGCTCCGGTTCCCGCAGTATTTT
TRBJ2-5 TRBD2 few TRBV19 CASSSAGLAGRKETQYF TGTGCCAGTAGTAGCGCCGGACTAGCGGGGAGGAAAGAGACCCAGTACTTC
TRBJ2-7 NA many TRBV6-2/TRBV6-3 CASSPSEAKDEQYF TGTGCCAGCAGCCCCTCCGAGGCGAAGGACGAGCAGTACTTC
TRBJ2-5 NA NA TRBV10-3 CAISESWEGETQYF TGTGCCATCAGTGAGTCTTGGGAAGGAGAGACCCAGTACTTC
TRBJ2-7 TRBD2 NA TRBV20-1 CSASEREVSYEQYF TGCAGTGCTAGCGAGCGGGAGGTTTCCTACGAGCAGTACTTC
TRBJ2-5 NA NA TRBV27 CASSPRRGQETQYF TGTGCCAGCAGTCCCCGGAGGGGGCAAGAGACCCAGTACTTC
TRBJ2-2 NA few TRBV12-3/TRBV12-4 CASSLRGNGELFF TGTGCCAGCAGTTTACGTGGGAACGGGGAGCTGTTTTTT
TRBJ2-1 NA NA TRBV10-2 CASKSGRNNEQFF TGCGCCAGCAAATCGGGGCGGAACAATGAGCAGTTCTTC
TRBJ2-5 TRBD2 NA TRBV5-6 CASRTGLAGGRGETQYF TGTGCCAGCAGAACCGGACTAGCGGGAGGGCGGGGGGAGACCCAGTACTTC
TRBJ2-5 TRBD2 few TRBV5-1 CASSLELAGGAAQYF TGCGCCAGCAGCTTGGAACTAGCGGGGGGCGCGGCCCAGTACTTC
TRBJ2-1 TRBD2 NA TRBV2 CASSEPSGSAGPLLGSYNEQFF TGTGCCAGCAGTGAACCTAGCGGGAGCGCCGGACCCCTTCTGGGCTCCTACAATGAGCAGTTCTTC
TRBJ2-1 TRBD2 NA TRBV7-2 CASSVSGRRNEQFF TGTGCCAGCAGCGTTAGCGGGAGACGGAATGAGCAGTTCTTC
TRBJ2-1 NA few TRBV15 CATSPSPRSYNEQFF TGTGCCACCAGCCCTTCGCCCAGGTCCTACAATGAGCAGTTCTTC
TRBJ2-4 TRBD1 few TRBV12-5 CASGLVPDRVLAKNIQYF TGTGCTAGTGGTTTGGTACCCGACAGGGTCTTAGCCAAAAACATTCAGTACTTC
TRBJ1-2 TRBD1 few TRBV7-9 CASSLAPGTGRGYGYTF TGTGCCAGCAGCTTAGCGCCCGGGACAGGGCGAGGCTATGGCTACACCTTC
TRBJ2-7 NA NA TRBV6-5 CASRRTENYEQYF TGTGCCAGCAGGCGGACAGAAAATTACGAGCAGTACTTC
TRBJ2-3 NA NA TRBV5-1 CASSPGLTGTDTQYF TGCGCCAGCAGCCCCGGTCTGACGGGGACAGATACGCAGTATTTT
TRBJ2-7 NA few TRBV12-3/TRBV12-4 CASSFGRETGEQYF TGTGCCAGCAGTTTCGGGCGGGAGACAGGTGAGCAGTACTTC
TRBJ1-3 NA NA TRBV12-3/TRBV12-4 CASSAPGHSGNPIYF TGTGCCAGCAGTGCCCCGGGACACTCTGGAAACCCCATATATTTT
TRBJ2-5 NA few TRBV5-5 CASSRGTPFETQYF TGTGCCAGCAGCAGGGGGACTCCCTTCGAGACCCAGTACTTC
TRBJ2-7 TRBD1 few TRBV7-9 CASRYRGRSLSYEQYF TGTGCCAGCAGGTACAGGGGACGGAGCCTATCCTACGAGCAGTACTTC
TRBJ2-7 NA NA TRBV2 CASSELALYEQYF TGTGCCAGCAGTGAACTAGCGCTGTACGAGCAGTACTTC
TRBJ2-3 NA few TRBV21-1 CASSKLLASGACSGTQYF TGTGCCAGCAGCAAACTTTTGGCTAGCGGGGCCTGTTCGGGTACGCAGTATTTT
TRBJ2-1 TRBD1 once TRBV9 CASSVAGTGIYNEQFF TGTGCCAGCAGCGTGGCCGGGACAGGGATTTACAATGAGCAGTTCTTC
TRBJ1-1 NA NA TRBV4-1 CASSQNTALNTEAFF TGCGCCAGCAGCCAAAACACAGCGCTGAACACTGAAGCTTTCTTT
TRBJ1-2 NA once TRBV20-1 CSAYNRDSGYTF TGCAGTGCTTACAACAGAGATTCTGGCTACACCTTC
TRBJ1-6 TRBD1 NA TRBV5-1 CASSFTGTGSLPLHF TGCGCCAGCAGCTTTACCGGGACAGGGTCCCTACCCCTCCACTTT
TRBJ1-2 NA NA TRBV7-9 CASSLSQGGYTF TGTGCCAGCAGCTTAAGCCAGGGTGGCTACACCTTC
TRBJ2-1 TRBD2 few TRBV5-1 CASSLGGRVSYNEQFF TGCGCCAGCAGCTTGGGAGGGAGGGTCTCCTACAATGAGCAGTTCTTC
TRBJ1-2 NA NA TRBV6-6 CASSQDGHQGYGYTF TGTGCCAGCAGCCAGGATGGACACCAGGGCTATGGCTACACCTTC
TRBJ2-5 NA few TRBV7-2 CASSLEFAETQYF TGTGCCAGCAGCTTAGAATTCGCGGAGACCCAGTACTTC
TRBJ2-3 NA NA TRBV20-1 CSARDLSDTQYF TGCAGTGCTAGAGATCTTTCAGATACGCAGTATTTT
TRBJ2-1 TRBD2 few TRBV20-1 CSARSTSGGAVEQFF TGCAGTGCTAGATCGACTAGCGGGGGGGCGGTCGAGCAGTTCTTC
TRBJ1-4 NA NA TRBV5-5 CASSAVQGENLFF TGTGCCAGCAGCGCCGTACAAGGCGAAAACCTGTTTTTT
TRBJ2-4 TRBD2 few TRBV10-3 CATAGTSGDIQYF TGTGCCACGGCCGGGACTAGTGGAGACATTCAGTACTTC
TRBJ2-5 NA NA TRBV3-1 CASSRDSVRETQYF TGTGCCAGCAGCCGAGACTCCGTCCGAGAGACCCAGTACTTC
TRBJ2-3 TRBD2 few TRBV12-3/TRBV12-4 CASTLAGVSTDTQYF TGTGCCAGCACCCTAGCGGGGGTTAGCACAGATACGCAGTATTTT